A selection of T cell receptor beta chains follows, all from one sample in a study of OX40 agonist ivuxolimab in advanced cancers. TCRdb keeps only in-frame clones here, not all; method: immunoSEQ multiplex PCR. The data contain 8,000 or so clones, 90% of them singletons. The sequencing used CD4+ or CD8+ T cells sorted from blood, collected in a trial of the OX40 agonist ivuxolimab. Receptor source: an adult with an advanced solid tumor such as melanoma, head and neck, liver or kidney cancer. The CDR3 runs from the conserved cysteine through the conserved F or W. Fields, in order: V gene, J gene, clone size, D gene, CDR3 DNA, CDR3 protein. D genes are given only for firm matches. Size tells how often a clone was seen (once, few, many) or the class of an expanded clone, and some rows leave it out.

>TRBV7-9|TRBJ2-3|once|.
TGTGCCAGCAGCCAAGATTCGCACACAGATACGCAGTATTTT
CASSQDSHTDTQYF
>TRBV4-2|TRBJ2-2|.|TRBD2
TGTGCCAGCAGCCAAGATGATCTAGCGGGAGTAACCGGGGAGCTGTTTTTT
CASSQDDLAGVTGELFF
>TRBV7-9|TRBJ2-7|.|TRBD1
TGTGCCAGCAGCTTAAGGACAGGGGATAGTGACGAGCAGTACTTC
CASSLRTGDSDEQYF
>TRBV14|TRBJ1-1|.|.
TGTGCCAGCAGCCAAGAAGTGACGCGCGCTTTCTTT
CASSQEVTRAFF
>TRBV5-4|TRBJ2-7|.|TRBD1
TGTGCCAGCAGCTTGGCCAACAGGGGTACCTACGAGCAGTACTTC
CASSLANRGTYEQYF
>TRBV27|TRBJ1-2|few|TRBD1
TGTGCCAGCAGTTTATTTATGGGACAGGGTAGGGGGGGCTACACCTTC
CASSLFMGQGRGGYTF
>TRBV2|TRBJ2-5|.|.
TGTGCCAGCAGGGAGGGAGAGACCCAGTACTTC
CASREGETQYF
>TRBV6-1|TRBJ1-6|.|.
TGTGCCAGCTTGATTGGGCCGGATAATTCACCCCTCCACTTT
CASLIGPDNSPLHF
>TRBV30|TRBJ1-1|few|.
TGTGCCTGGAGTTGGCAGGTCGAAGCTTTCTTT
CAWSWQVEAFF
>TRBV7-7|TRBJ2-5|.|TRBD1
TGTGCCAGCAGCCACGGGGGACAGGGGCTTCAAGAGACCCAGTACTTC
CASSHGGQGLQETQYF
>TRBV28|TRBJ2-7|.|TRBD2
TGTGCCAGCAGTTTAATGGCGGGAGACTACGAGCAGTACTTC
CASSLMAGDYEQYF
>TRBV10-3|TRBJ1-2|.|TRBD1
TGTGCCATCAACCCTATACAGGGGAACCTCTATGGCTACACCTTC
CAINPIQGNLYGYTF